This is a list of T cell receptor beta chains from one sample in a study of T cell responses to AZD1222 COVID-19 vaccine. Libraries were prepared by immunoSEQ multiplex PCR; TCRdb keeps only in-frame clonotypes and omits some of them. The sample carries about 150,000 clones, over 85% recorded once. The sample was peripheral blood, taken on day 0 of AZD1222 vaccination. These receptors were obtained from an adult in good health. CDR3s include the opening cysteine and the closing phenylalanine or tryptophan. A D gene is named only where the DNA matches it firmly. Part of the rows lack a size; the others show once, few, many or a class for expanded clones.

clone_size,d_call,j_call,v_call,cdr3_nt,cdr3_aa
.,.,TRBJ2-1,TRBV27,TGTGCCAGCAGTTTATCAGCAGGCTCCTACAATGAGCAGTTCTTC,CASSLSAGSYNEQFF
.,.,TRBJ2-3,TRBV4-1,TGCGCCAGCAGCCGGGACCGCCTTAGCACAGATACGCAGTATTTT,CASSRDRLSTDTQYF
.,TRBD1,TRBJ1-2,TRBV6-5,TGTGCCAGCAGCAGTGACAGGGGGCAATATGGCTACACCTTC,CASSSDRGQYGYTF
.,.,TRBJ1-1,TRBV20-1,TGCAGTGCTAGTAAAGCAAACAGGGATAACACTGAAGCTTTCTTT,CSASKANRDNTEAFF
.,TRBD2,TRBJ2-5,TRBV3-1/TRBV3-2,TGTGCCAGCAGCCAAGAACCCCAGCTAGCGGGAGTCCAAGAGACCCAGTACTTC,CASSQEPQLAGVQETQYF
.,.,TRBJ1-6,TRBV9,TGTGCCAGCAGAACAGGGAAAGTGGATTCACCCCTCCACTTT,CASRTGKVDSPLHF
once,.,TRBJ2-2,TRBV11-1,TGTGCCACCAGCGCAGGGGCCTGGAGCACCGGGGAGCTGTTTTTT,CATSAGAWSTGELFF
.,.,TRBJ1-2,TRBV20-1,TGCAGTCCAACAGGACCCTATGGCTACACCTTC,CSPTGPYGYTF
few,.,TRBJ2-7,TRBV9,TGTGCCAGCAGCGTAGGCCAGGGGCGAGTCTACGAGCAGTACTTC,CASSVGQGRVYEQYF
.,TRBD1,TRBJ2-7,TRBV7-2,TGTGCCAGCAGCTTATCTGGACAGGCGACCTACGAGCAGTACTTC,CASSLSGQATYEQYF
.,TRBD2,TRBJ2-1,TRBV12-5,TGTGCTAGTGGTTTGTTAGCGGGAGGGCCCAATGAGCAGTTCTTC,CASGLLAGGPNEQFF
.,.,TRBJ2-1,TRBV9,TGTGCCAGCAGCGACACCGGGACACTTTACAATGAGCAGTTCTTC,CASSDTGTLYNEQFF
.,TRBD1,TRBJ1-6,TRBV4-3,TGCGCCAGCAGCCAAGCGGACAGGGGGCGATCACCCCTCCACTTT,CASSQADRGRSPLHF
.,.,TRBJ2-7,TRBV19,TGTGCCAGTAGTAGGGGGGCTGACGAGCAGTACTTC,CASSRGADEQYF
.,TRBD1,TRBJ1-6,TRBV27,TGTGCCACCAGTGGGACAGGGGTGTCGTTGGGATCACCCCTCCACTTT,CATSGTGVSLGSPLHF
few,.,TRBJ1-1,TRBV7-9,TGTGCCAGCAGCTTCGGTGGGGGTACTGAAGCTTTCTTT,CASSFGGGTEAFF
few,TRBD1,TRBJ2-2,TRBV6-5,TGTGCCAGCAGACGAGACAGGGTCGGGGAGCTGTTTTTT,CASRRDRVGELFF
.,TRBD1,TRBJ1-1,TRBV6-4,TGTGCCAGCAGTCCCTCAGGGGGATCCGGCACTGAAGCTTTCTTT,CASSPSGGSGTEAFF
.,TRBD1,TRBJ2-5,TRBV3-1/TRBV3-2,TGTGCCAGCAGCCAAGTTATGCCGGGACAGCCCCAAGAGACCCAGTACTTC,CASSQVMPGQPQETQYF
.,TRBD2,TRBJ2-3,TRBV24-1,TGTGCCACCAGTGAAAGCGGGGGGGCTTACGGTGGCACAGATACGCAGTATTTT,CATSESGGAYGGTDTQYF
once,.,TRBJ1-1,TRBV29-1,TGCAGCGTTGAACGACAGCAAGGCACTGAAGCTTTCTTT,CSVERQQGTEAFF
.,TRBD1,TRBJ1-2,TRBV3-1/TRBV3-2,TGTGCCAGCAGCCAAGGTCCGAGTGGGACAGGGAGCGGCTACACCTTC,CASSQGPSGTGSGYTF
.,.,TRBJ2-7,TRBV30,TGTGCCTGGAGTGTACACGGCGTTAGATACGAGCAGTACTTC,CAWSVHGVRYEQYF
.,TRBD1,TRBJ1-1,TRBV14,TGTGCCAGCAGCCGAGACCGGGACAGGGGCACTGAAGCTTTCTTT,CASSRDRDRGTEAFF
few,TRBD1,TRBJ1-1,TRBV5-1,TGCGCCAGCAGCTTGAACAGGGGAACTGAAGCTTTCTTT,CASSLNRGTEAFF
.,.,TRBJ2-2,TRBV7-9,TGTGCCAGCAGCTTCGGGGGAGCCGGGGAGCTGTTTTTT,CASSFGGAGELFF
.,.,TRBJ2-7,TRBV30,TGTGCCTGGAGGGATGGGGTGGGGTCCGAGCAGTACTTC,CAWRDGVGSEQYF
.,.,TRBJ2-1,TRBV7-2,TGTGCCAGCAGCTTAGCAACAGGTGGGACCAATGAGCAGTTCTTC,CASSLATGGTNEQFF
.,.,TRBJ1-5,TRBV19,TGTGCCAGTAGTAGACCCACCCCAGGGCTGAATCAGCCCCAGCATTTT,CASSRPTPGLNQPQHF
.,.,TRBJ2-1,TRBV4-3,TGCGCCAGCAGCCGATACAGGGTTGGGTACAATGAGCAGTTCTTC,CASSRYRVGYNEQFF
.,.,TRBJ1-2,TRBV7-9,TGTGCCAGCAGCTTAGCGGGGGCGCCGAGGGTTAACTATGGCTACACCTTC,CASSLAGAPRVNYGYTF
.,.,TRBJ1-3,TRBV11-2,TGTGCCAGCAGCTTAGAGTTTTCCTCTGGAAACACCATATATTTT,CASSLEFSSGNTIYF
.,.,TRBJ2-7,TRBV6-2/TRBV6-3,TGTGCCAGCAACCCGGACAGTCTTTACGAGCAGTACTTC,CASNPDSLYEQYF
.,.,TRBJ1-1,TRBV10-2,TGCGCCAGCAGTCCAGGGGACCAAGAAGCTTTCTTT,CASSPGDQEAFF
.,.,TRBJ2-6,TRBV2,TGTGCCAGCAGTGAAGCGCGGTCTGGGGCCAACGTCCTGACTTTC,CASSEARSGANVLTF
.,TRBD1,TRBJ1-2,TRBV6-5,TGTGCCAGCTCCTCGACAGGGGGCGGAAACTATGGCTACACCTTC,CASSSTGGGNYGYTF
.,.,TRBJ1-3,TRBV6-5,TGTGCCAGCAGCCTCACAGGGCGCGGAAACACCATATATTTT,CASSLTGRGNTIYF
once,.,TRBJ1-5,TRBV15,TGTGCCACCAGTGGGACACTCAATAGCAATCAGCCCCAGCATTTT,CATSGTLNSNQPQHF
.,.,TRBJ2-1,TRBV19,TGTGCCAGTACCCAGGGGGGGAATGAGCAGTTCTTC,CASTQGGNEQFF
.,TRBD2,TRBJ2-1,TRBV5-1,TGCGCCAGCAGCTTGAGCGGGGTCGTGGGTGAGCAGTTCTTC,CASSLSGVVGEQFF
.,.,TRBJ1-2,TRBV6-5,TGTGCCAGCAGTTCCCCGACCAGTATCAACTATGGCTACACCTTC,CASSSPTSINYGYTF
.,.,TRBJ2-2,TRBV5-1,TGCGCCAGCAGCTTGACAGCGAACACCGGGGAGCTGTTTTTT,CASSLTANTGELFF
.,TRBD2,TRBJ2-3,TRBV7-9,TGTGCCAGCAGCACGGGACTAGCGGGCCTTGGAGATACGCAGTATTTT,CASSTGLAGLGDTQYF
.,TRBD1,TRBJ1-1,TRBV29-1,TGCAGCGTTGAAGCCTTCACCCGGACAGGGGGTCTACTCGAAGCTTTCTTT,CSVEAFTRTGGLLEAFF
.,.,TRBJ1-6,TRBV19,TGTGCCAGTAGTATAAGGGAAGGGCTCGGGGCCTCACCCCTCCACTTT,CASSIREGLGASPLHF
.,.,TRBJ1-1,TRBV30,TGTGCCTGGACGGTGCGGGAGTTCATGAACACTGAAGCTTTCTTT,CAWTVREFMNTEAFF
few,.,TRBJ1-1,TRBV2,TGTGCCAGCAGCCAGACCCCTGAAGCTTTCTTT,CASSQTPEAFF
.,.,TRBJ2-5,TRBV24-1,TGTGCCACCCAAGACAGAAACCTACAAGAGACCCAGTACTTC,CATQDRNLQETQYF
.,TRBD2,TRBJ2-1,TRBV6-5,TGTGCCAGCCACTTAACGGGGGGCTACAATGAGCAGTTCTTC,CASHLTGGYNEQFF
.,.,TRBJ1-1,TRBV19,TGTGCCAGTAGTATCGGGGTTATGAACACTGAAGCTTTCTTT,CASSIGVMNTEAFF
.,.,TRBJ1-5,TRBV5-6,TGTGCCAGCAGTAGTATTTGGGACAATCAGCCCCAGCATTTT,CASSSIWDNQPQHF
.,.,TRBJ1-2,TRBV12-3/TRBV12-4,TGTGCCAGCTCACAAGCTAACTATGGCTACACCTTC,CASSQANYGYTF
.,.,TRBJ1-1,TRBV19,TGTGCCAGTAGTATGTTTCACAGTATGAACACTGAAGCTTTCTTT,CASSMFHSMNTEAFF
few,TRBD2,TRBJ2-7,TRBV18,TGTGCCAGCTCACCATCACTAGCGGGGCCCTACGAGCAGTACTTC,CASSPSLAGPYEQYF
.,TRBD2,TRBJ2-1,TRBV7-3,TGTGCCAGCAGCTCCTCCGGGACTAGCGGCTACAATGAGCAGTTCTTC,CASSSSGTSGYNEQFF
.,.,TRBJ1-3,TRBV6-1,TGTGCCAGCAGTGAACCTGTACGGGGGTCTGGAAACACCATATATTTT,CASSEPVRGSGNTIYF
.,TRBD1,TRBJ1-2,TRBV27,TGTGCCAGCAGTTTATCTAACAGGGGATATGGCTACACCTTC,CASSLSNRGYGYTF
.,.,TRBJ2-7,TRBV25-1,TGTGCCAGCGGGGCGGGGGAGCAGTACTTC,CASGAGEQYF